One sample yielded the 19 T cell receptor beta chains listed below, sequenced in a study of blood T cell repertoires in COVID-19. The table came from immunoSEQ multiplex PCR; TCRdb's copy has only in-frame clones and leaves some out. The repertoire holds about 300,000 clones, with around four fifths as singletons. Source material: peripheral blood. These receptors all stem from a woman in her forties or fifties who had recovered from COVID-19.

The rearrangement joins TRBV29-1 to TRBJ2-5, with a tentative D call TRBD2 (6 bases). This CDR3 contains 13 residues. The V and J ends lost 4 bases and 5 bases respectively, with 14 bases between them. The germline V gene has CDR1 SQVTM and CDR2 ANQGSEA. Here the CDR3 DNA reads TGCAGCGTTGTCCGGGTTGGGGGGGAGACCCAGTACTTC. It encodes CSVVRVGGETQYF.

The chain employs TRBV5-1 and TRBJ2-5; D not resolved. CDR1 SGHRS and CDR2 YFSETQ come from the germline V gene. Deletions cut 3 bases from V and 0 bases from J, with 12 bases between. The CDR3 contains 15 residues. The CDR3 nucleotides read TGCGCCAGCAGCTACCGCCGCAGGAACCAAGAGACCCAGTACTTC. Residues: CASSYRRRNQETQYF.

This chain connects TRBV11-1 to TRBJ2-1; 8 bases are a match to TRBD1. This CDR3 is 16 amino acids long. V lost 1 base and J lost 8; bases outside the gene matches: 10. Germline V lookup: CDR1 SGHAT, CDR2 FQDESV (reference sequence). The CDR3 spells CASSLGGRGQGYEQFF. The DNA for the CDR3 is TGTGCCAGCAGCTTAGGGGGCAGGGGGCAAGGGTATGAGCAGTTCTTC.

V usage is TRBV7-8 and J usage is TRBJ2-1, with D possibly matching TRBD1 (6 bases). The CDR3 sequence is 15 residues long. Trimming shortened V by 3 bases and J by 1 base, and 10 bases separated the two germline ends. CDR1 SGHVS and CDR2 FQNEAQ come from the germline V gene. The CDR3 region has the DNA TGTGCCAGCAGCTTGGGCAGGGGTTCCTACAATGAGCAGTTCTTC. Amino acid sequence: CASSLGRGSYNEQFF.

In this sample, this clone turned up once. V is TRBV4-1 and J is TRBJ1-5; 11 bases agree with TRBD1. The CDR3 is 18 residues long. In germline, CDR1 is MGHRA, CDR2 YSYEKL. Trimming at V came to 4 bases and at J to 3 bases, leaving 11 bases not matched to a gene. CDR3 sequence reads: CASSRNTGTGGTNQPQHF. DNA for the CDR3: TGCGCCAGCAGCCGCAACACCGGGACAGGGGGAACCAATCAGCCCCAGCATTTT.

The J gene is TRBJ2-1, the V gene TRBV7-9; TRBD2 matches at 7 bases. The germline V gene has CDR1 SEHNR and CDR2 FQNEAQ (reference sequence). J was trimmed by 7 bases and V by 4 bases; bases with no gene match: 4. This CDR3 is built from 13 residues. The DNA for the CDR3 is TGTGCCAGCAGCTCCGGGACTATAAATGAGCAGTTCTTC. This gives the protein CASSSGTINEQFF.

The rearrangement uses TRBV29-1 and TRBJ2-7, with D maybe TRBD1 (5 bases). The germline V gene encodes CDR1 SQVTM and CDR2 ANQGSEA. V lost 2 bases, J lost 1 base, and 12 bases lay in between. The CDR3 spans 14 residues. The CDR3, as DNA: TGCAGCGTTGAAAGCACAGGAGAATCCTACGAGCAGTACTTC. Translation: CSVESTGESYEQYF.

This clone was seen a few times. V is TRBV9 and J is TRBJ2-2; the match to TRBD1 covers 8 bases. The CDR3 is 17 residues long. CDR1 is SGDLS, CDR2 YYNGEE, per germline. With V trimmed by 3 bases and J by 3 bases, 10 bases remained unmatched. The DNA of the CDR3 is TGTGCCAGCAGCGGATACGCAGGGGGCAGTGACACCGGGGAGCTGTTTTTT. Its translation: CASSGYAGGSDTGELFF.

This clone has just one count. The rearrangement uses TRBV28 and TRBJ1-5; D is possibly TRBD1 (6 bases). The CDR3 has 12 residues. The germline gives CDR1 MDHEN, CDR2 SYDVKM. Trimming took 8 bases from V and 6 from J, leaving 11 bases between them. The CDR3 reads CASGLRGQPQHF. The CDR3 DNA is TGTGCCAGCGGACTCAGGGGTCAGCCCCAGCATTTT.

The J gene is TRBJ1-5, the V gene TRBV12-3 or TRBV12-4, with 7 bases lining up with TRBD1. V was pared by 5 bases and J by 7 bases, with 5 bases of the junction left unmatched. CDR3 length equals 13 residues. In nucleotides, the CDR3 is TGTGCCAGCAGTCTAGGGGGCGGACAGCCCCAGCATTTT. Its translation is CASSLGGGQPQHF.

This clone was counted between two and nine times. This chain connects TRBV28 to TRBJ1-6; a possible D gene is TRBD1 (5 bases). The CDR3 totals 14 residues. V lost 6 bases, J lost 4 bases, and 10 bases lay in between. Germline CDR1 is MDHEN and CDR2 is SYDVKM. CDR3 sequence (DNA): TGTGCCAGCAGCATCGGGGGTTATAATTCACCCCTCCACTTT. This encodes CASSIGGYNSPLHF.

The CDR3 DNA is TGTGCCAGCAGCGCTGGACTAGCGGATAACTACGAGCAGTACTTC. Translation gives CASSAGLADNYEQYF. The V call is TRBV9, the J call TRBJ2-7; 10 bases line up with TRBD2. Germline values: CDR1 SGDLS, CDR2 YYNGEE. CDR3 length: 15 amino acids. J was trimmed by 3 bases and V by 3 bases; bases with no gene match: 6.

This clone occurred once. The chain couples TRBV30 to TRBJ1-2; weak D call: TRBD1 (5 bases). Trimming pared 2 bases from V and 7 bases from J, leaving 14 bases between. CDR1 is GTSNPN and CDR2 is SVGIG in the germline V gene (reference sequence). The CDR3 runs to 13 residues. This CDR3 is CAWSYGDGSGYTF. The CDR3 nucleotides are TGTGCCTGGAGTTACGGGGACGGGAGTGGCTACACCTTC.

V is TRBV19 and J is TRBJ2-7; the match to TRBD1 covers 8 bases. The V gene end was trimmed by 5 bases and the J gene end by 7 bases; junction bases not matched to a gene: 13. Germline V gives CDR1 LNHDA, CDR2 SQIVND (reference sequence). This CDR3 has 15 amino acids. Here the CDR3 reads CASSRYQGQGGEQYF. Here the CDR3 DNA reads TGTGCCAGTAGTCGCTACCAAGGACAGGGTGGGGAGCAGTACTTC.

The J gene is TRBJ2-3, the V gene TRBV6-5; 11 nucleotides align to TRBD1. V trimming: 6 bases; J trimming: 5 bases; junction bases outside the gene matches: 4. Germline V gene lookup returns CDR1 MNHEY and CDR2 SVGAGI. This CDR3 contains 14 residues. For the CDR3, the DNA is TGTGCCAGCAGGGACAGGGGGCGAGGAGATACGCAGTATTTT. Translation gives CASRDRGRGDTQYF.

Comment on this clone: Different DNA sequences within this sample yield the same CDR3. The V call is TRBV14, the J call TRBJ1-2; TRBD1 aligns across 7 bases. Germline CDR1 reads SGHDN; CDR2 reads FVKESK. CDR3 size: 13 residues. V shed 3 bases, J shed 4 bases, and the junction held 2 bases outside the gene matches. In DNA, the CDR3 is TGTGCCAGCAGCCAGGGACAGTCCTATGGCTACACCTTC. Residues: CASSQGQSYGYTF. Full variable domain (outside the CDR3, taken from reference TRBV14 and TRBJ1-2): EAGVTQFPSHSVIEKGQTVTLRCDPISGHDNLYWYRRVMGKEIKFLLHFVKESKQDESGMPNNRFLAERTGGTYSTLKVQPAELEDSGVYFCASSQGQSYGYTFGSGTRLTVV.

The chain joins TRBV3-1 (or the pseudogene TRBV3-2) to TRBJ2-2; TRBD2 agrees at 7 bases. The CDR3 is 17 residues long. The trim removed 2 bases at V and 3 bases at J, leaving 9 bases unmatched. The germline CDR1 and CDR2 sequences are LGHDT and YNNKEL (reference sequence). The CDR3 sequence: CASSQHTLAEHTGELFF. Written as DNA, the CDR3 is TGTGCCAGCAGCCAACATACCCTAGCGGAACACACCGGGGAGCTGTTTTTT.

This chain's CDR3 is CASSLGSNRGVVSPLHF. In DNA, the CDR3 is TGTGCCAGCAGCTTAGGCTCCAACAGGGGAGTAGTTTCACCCCTCCACTTT. This rearrangement joins TRBV13 to TRBJ1-6, with 7 bases fitting TRBD1. The V and J ends lost 0 bases and 9 bases, in that order; junction bases with no gene match: 11. Germline-derived CDR1 and CDR2 are PRHDT and FYEKMQ (reference sequence). The CDR3 totals 17 residues.

This chain joins TRBV7-6 and TRBJ2-3, with 10 bases aligning to TRBD2. Unmatched junction bases numbered 6, after V lost 1 base and J lost 5 bases. CDR3 size: 16 residues. Germline V gives CDR1 SGHVS, CDR2 FNYEAQ. The CDR3 here is CASSLGSGGPGDTQYF. CDR3 DNA sequence: TGTGCCAGCAGCTTAGGTAGCGGGGGGCCCGGAGATACGCAGTATTTT.